The T cell receptor beta chain under discussion was sequenced for a study of shared clonotypes between healthy human individuals (dated by TCRdb to about 2020). About the investigation overall: Three men and a couple of women, aged 18 to 49 years, made up the cohort. To estimate repertoire size and how much clonotypes are shared between individuals, the study performed deep sequencing of blood TCR repertoires from a few healthy adults. To increase sequencing depth and limit assay-specific biases, TCR repertoire library preparation and sequencing were carried out by different laboratories using diverse techniques. For each donor, CD4 naive and CD4 memory were each run on three plates, CD8 naive on two plates, and CD8 memory on one plate. Per donor, leukapheresis produced somewhere between about 0.94 and 10 billion PBMCs.

Donors were healthy HIV-negative adults with no recently reported acute infections or vaccinations. All donors were Caucasian adults living in Nashville, Tennessee, USA. Magnetic negative selection was used to enrich CD4+ T cells, after which naive cells were positively selected on CD45RA and the negative fraction became the memory subset. After blood collection by leukapheresis, PBMCs were isolated using Ficoll-Histopaque density gradient centrifugation and then cryopreserved in the vapor phase of liquid nitrogen. Purity and quantity of every magnetically sorted T cell population were checked by analytical flow cytometry. Each sorted fraction had its genomic DNA isolated and then quantified by UV absorbance on a Nanodrop 2000c. Using the deep immunoSEQ assay, TCR CDR3 regions were amplified from genomic DNA by multiplex PCR. Genomic DNA extracted from each cell subset was distributed evenly over all wells of several immunoSEQ 96-well plates, and each plate served as one replicate. For sorted subsets, each replicate PCR was loaded with approximately 200 ng genomic DNA, equivalent to approximately 33,000 T cell genomes. Purified libraries were quantified with a Qubit 3.0 fluorometer, sized on a Bioanalyzer 2100, and re-quantified with the KAPA Library Quantification kit. A separate single-read 150-cycle Illumina NextSeq 550 flow cell was used to sequence each immunoSEQ 96-well plate. Under the source paper's analysis protocol: The immunoSEQ output contained only junctional sequences without quality scores, so filtering could not match that applied to full-length reads. To assign V/J genes and CDR3, sequences were annotated using PyIR, a Python wrapper for IgBLAST v1.9, with IMGT germline references. Any read was removed if the V/J assignment was weak (E-value above 1e-6), the CDR3 was missing, or the read contained stop codons, out-of-frame junctions, or ambiguous translated residues. V3J clonotypes were defined by identical inferred V gene, J gene, and CDR3 amino acid sequence. To compute the percentage overlap between repertoires, the number of shared unique clonotypes was divided by the size of the smaller repertoire. Repertoire richness was assessed with RTK rarefaction, the Chao1 estimator, and Recon v2.1 estimates of unobserved clonotypes. For all TCRbeta clonotypes obtained by the gDNA method from a few donors, generation probabilities were computed with OLGA. The table comes from immuneACCESS by way of TCRdb, which keeps in-frame sequences with V and J called. Part of the clones is missing from these tables; in studies checked, under half for an unresolved V gene and the rest for unknown reasons. Clone size and V and J calls were adopted from that table, with D and trimming inferred from the DNA. The sample contains about 1.1 million clones, about 80% of them found a single time. The ten top clones hold around 0.47% of the sample.

General conclusions and limits of the study: Higher generation probabilities were observed for clonotypes shared by all four sorted-subset donors than for non-shared clonotypes. Larger estimated clonotype richness was generally found for naive subsets than for memory subsets. Because the study included only a small number of donors, the genetic and exposure-history diversity represented was limited. Rarefaction of sorted-subset datasets indicated incomplete sequencing despite the large sequencing depth. Pairwise subsampling led to the expectation that sequencing depth would affect the degree of clonotype sharing among donors. Sampling was restricted to blood, and TCR repertoires in tissue are likely to differ from TCR repertoires in blood. Around 5.4% of naive CD4, roughly 3.5% of naive CD8, around 2.3% of memory CD4, and around 0.4% of memory CD8 clonotypes were shared across a handful of donors.

The junction shows trimming of 1 base on V and 2 bases on J, plus 12 bases between the germline ends. From cysteine to phenylalanine, the CDR3 is 15 amino acids long. Just CDR3 DNA is preserved here, 45 bases in frame from base 1. CDR1 MDHEN and CDR2 SYDVKM are derived from the germline V gene. This clone has a handful of counts. What this receptor recognizes is not known. No base quality information exists; no much larger clone differs at one position. Other DNA sequences from this sample encode an identical CDR3 as well. Sequencing input: memory CD4+ T cells from PBMCs. The cell subset or site label corresponds to: CD45RA-negative fraction. The receptor was derived from a young man in good health. Some clones in this sample may be carry-over from other donors' samples. The chain joins TRBV28 to TRBJ2-7; the D gene cannot be named for sure. CDR3 protein: CASSLLSGRAYEQYF. The nucleotide sequence reads TGTGCCAGCAGTTTATTATCGGGCCGAGCCTACGAGCAGTACTTC. Beyond the CDR3, the reference TRBV28 and TRBJ2-7 genes provide the residues; the full variable domain reads: DVKVTQSSRYLVKRTGEKVFLECVQDMDHENMFWYRQDPGLGLRLIYFSYDVKMKEKGDIPEGYSVSREKKERFSLILESASTNQTSMYLCASSLLSGRAYEQYFGPGTRLTVT.